This T cell receptor (beta chain) comes out of a study of tumor-infiltrating lymphocytes in oesophageal squamous cell carcinoma. CDR3 length equals 14 residues. Germline CDR1 and CDR2: SSHAT and FNYEAQ (reference sequence). By share, this clonotype counts as large (0.1 to 1%). Sequence at one end of the junction differs from germline and may be a read error. TCRdb re-analysed the PCR reads in MiXCR, keeping a single row per CDR3 protein. Among about 21,000 distinct CDR3 sequences listed, 39% were seen once. The V and J genes are TRBV7-7 and TRBJ2-5; the match to TRBD2 covers 7 bases. This receptor was identified in a male donor with esophageal squamous cell carcinoma. The sequenced sample was esophageal tumor tissue. This CDR3 reads CASSVGLVEETQYF. The CDR3 nucleotides read TGTGCTAGCAGCGTCGGACTAGTAGAGGAGACCCAGTACTTC.